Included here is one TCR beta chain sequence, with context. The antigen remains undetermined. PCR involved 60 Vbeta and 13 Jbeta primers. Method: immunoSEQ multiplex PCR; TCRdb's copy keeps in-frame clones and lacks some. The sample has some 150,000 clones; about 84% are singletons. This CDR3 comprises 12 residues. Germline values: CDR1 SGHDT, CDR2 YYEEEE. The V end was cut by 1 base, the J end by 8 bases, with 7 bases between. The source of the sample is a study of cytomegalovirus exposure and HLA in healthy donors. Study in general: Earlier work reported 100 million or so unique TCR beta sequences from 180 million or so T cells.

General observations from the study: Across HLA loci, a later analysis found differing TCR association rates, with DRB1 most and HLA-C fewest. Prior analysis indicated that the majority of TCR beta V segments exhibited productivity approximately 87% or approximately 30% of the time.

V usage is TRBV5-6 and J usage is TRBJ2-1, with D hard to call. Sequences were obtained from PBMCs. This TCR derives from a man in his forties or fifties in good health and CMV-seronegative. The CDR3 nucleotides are TGTGCCAGCAGCTTGAACATCGATGAGCAGTTCTTC. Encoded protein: CASSLNIDEQFF.